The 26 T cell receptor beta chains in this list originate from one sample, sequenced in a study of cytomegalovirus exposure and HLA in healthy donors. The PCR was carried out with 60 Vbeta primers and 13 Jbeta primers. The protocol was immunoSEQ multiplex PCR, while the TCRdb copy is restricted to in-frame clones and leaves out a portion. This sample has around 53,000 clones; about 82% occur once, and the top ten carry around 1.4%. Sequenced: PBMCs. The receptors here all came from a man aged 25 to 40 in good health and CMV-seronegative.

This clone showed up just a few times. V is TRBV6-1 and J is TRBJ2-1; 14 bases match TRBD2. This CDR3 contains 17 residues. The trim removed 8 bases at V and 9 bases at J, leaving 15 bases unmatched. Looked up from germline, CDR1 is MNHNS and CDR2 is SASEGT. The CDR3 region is CASRGTSGSAGWVEQFF. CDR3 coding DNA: TGTGCCAGCCGTGGGACTAGCGGGAGTGCAGGGTGGGTTGAGCAGTTCTTC.

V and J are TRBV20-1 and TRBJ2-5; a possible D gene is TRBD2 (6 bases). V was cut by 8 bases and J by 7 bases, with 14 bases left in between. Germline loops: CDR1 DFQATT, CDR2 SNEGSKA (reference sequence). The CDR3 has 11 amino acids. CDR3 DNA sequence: TGCAGTACGGGGGACGATAGGACCCAGTACTTC. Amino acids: CSTGDDRTQYF.

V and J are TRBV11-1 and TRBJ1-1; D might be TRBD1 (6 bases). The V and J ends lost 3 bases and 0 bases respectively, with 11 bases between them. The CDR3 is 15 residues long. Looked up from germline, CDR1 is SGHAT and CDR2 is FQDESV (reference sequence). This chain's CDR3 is CASSFSDSLNTEAFF. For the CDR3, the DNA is TGTGCCAGCAGCTTCTCGGACAGTCTGAACACTGAAGCTTTCTTT.

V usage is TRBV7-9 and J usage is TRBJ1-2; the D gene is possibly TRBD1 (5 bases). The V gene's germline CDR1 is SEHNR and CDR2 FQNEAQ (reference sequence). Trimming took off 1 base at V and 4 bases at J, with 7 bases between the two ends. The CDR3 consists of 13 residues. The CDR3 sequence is CASSLVQGYGYTF. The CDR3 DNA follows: TGTGCCAGCAGCTTAGTCCAGGGCTATGGCTACACCTTC. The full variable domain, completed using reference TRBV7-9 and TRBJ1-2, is DTGVSQNPRHKITKRGQNVTFRCDPISEHNRLYWYRQTLGQGPEFLTYFQNEAQLEKSRLLSDRFSAERPKGSFSTLEIQRTEQGDSAMYLCASSLVQGYGYTFGSGTRLTVV.

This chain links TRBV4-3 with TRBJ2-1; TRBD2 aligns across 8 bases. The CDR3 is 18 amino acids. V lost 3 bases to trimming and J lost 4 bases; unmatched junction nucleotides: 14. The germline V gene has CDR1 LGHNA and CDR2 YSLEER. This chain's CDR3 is CASSQATGGEGRYNEQFF. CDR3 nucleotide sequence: TGCGCCAGCAGCCAGGCAACCGGGGGGGAGGGCAGGTACAATGAGCAGTTCTTC.

The CDR3 region is CASSAGGSGGYTF. The CDR3 coding sequence is TGTGCCAGCAGCGCAGGGGGCTCGGGTGGCTACACCTTC. This chain uses TRBV6-5 with TRBJ1-2; 8 nucleotides agree with TRBD1. Germline V gene sequence: CDR1 MNHEY, CDR2 SVGAGI. CDR3 length: 13 residues. The J segment lost 7 bases and the V segment lost 6 bases, leaving 7 bases of the junction unmatched.

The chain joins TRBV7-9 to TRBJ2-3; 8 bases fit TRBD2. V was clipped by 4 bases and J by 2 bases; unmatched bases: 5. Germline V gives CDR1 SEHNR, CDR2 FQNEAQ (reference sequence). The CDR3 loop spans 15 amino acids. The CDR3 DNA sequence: TGTGCCAGCAGCTCAAGCGGGGGTTACACAGATACGCAGTATTTT. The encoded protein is CASSSSGGYTDTQYF.

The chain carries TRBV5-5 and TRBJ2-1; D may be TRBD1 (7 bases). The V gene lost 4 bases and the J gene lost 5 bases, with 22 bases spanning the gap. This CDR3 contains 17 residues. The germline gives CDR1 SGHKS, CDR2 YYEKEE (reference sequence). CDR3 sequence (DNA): TGTGCCAGCAGCCGGACTATGGACAGGAATAACGACAATGAGCAGTTCTTC. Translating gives CASSRTMDRNNDNEQFF.

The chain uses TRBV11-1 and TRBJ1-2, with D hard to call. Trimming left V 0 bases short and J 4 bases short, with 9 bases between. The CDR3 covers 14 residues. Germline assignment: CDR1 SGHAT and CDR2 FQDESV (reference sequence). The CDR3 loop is CASSLAPRSYGYTF. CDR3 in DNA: TGTGCCAGCAGCTTAGCACCCCGGTCCTATGGCTACACCTTC.

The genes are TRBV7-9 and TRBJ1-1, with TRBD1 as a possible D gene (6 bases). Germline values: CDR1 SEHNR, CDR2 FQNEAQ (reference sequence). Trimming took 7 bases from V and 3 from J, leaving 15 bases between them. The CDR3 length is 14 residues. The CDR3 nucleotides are TGTGCCAGCAAGGGGGAGCCGTTGGACACTGAAGCTTTCTTT. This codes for CASKGEPLDTEAFF. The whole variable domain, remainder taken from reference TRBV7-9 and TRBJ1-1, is DTGVSQNPRHKITKRGQNVTFRCDPISEHNRLYWYRQTLGQGPEFLTYFQNEAQLEKSRLLSDRFSAERPKGSFSTLEIQRTEQGDSAMYLCASKGEPLDTEAFFGQGTRLTVV.

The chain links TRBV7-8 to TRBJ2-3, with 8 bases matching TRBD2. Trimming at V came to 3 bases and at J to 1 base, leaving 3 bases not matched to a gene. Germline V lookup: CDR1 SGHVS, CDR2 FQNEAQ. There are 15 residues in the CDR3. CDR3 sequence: CASSLSLAGTDTQYF. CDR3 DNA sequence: TGTGCCAGCAGCTTGTCACTAGCGGGCACAGATACGCAGTATTTT.

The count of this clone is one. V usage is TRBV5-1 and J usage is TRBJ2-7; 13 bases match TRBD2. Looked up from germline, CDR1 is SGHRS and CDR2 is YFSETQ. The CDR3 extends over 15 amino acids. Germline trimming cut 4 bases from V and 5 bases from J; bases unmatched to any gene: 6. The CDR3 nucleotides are TGCGCCAGCAGCCTGGGGACTAGCGGGACTAACGAGCAGTACTTC. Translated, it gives CASSLGTSGTNEQYF. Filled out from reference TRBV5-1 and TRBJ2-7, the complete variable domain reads KAGVTQTPRYLIKTRGQQVTLSCSPISGHRSVSWYQQTPGQGLQFLFEYFSETQRNKGNFPGRFSGRQFSNSRSEMNVSTLELGDSALYLCASSLGTSGTNEQYFGPGTRLTVT.

The DNA of the CDR3 is TGTGCCAGCTCACCACATAAGAACACTGAAGCTTTCTTT. It translates to CASSPHKNTEAFF. This rearrangement joins TRBV18 to TRBJ1-1; the D is unclear. Germline-derived CDR1 and CDR2 are KGHSH and LQKENI. V was clipped by 1 base and J by 1 base, with 4 bases between them. There are 13 residues in the CDR3.

The CDR3 DNA is TGCGCCAGCAGCTCGGGGGGCCGAAACACAGATACGCAGTATTTT. It translates to CASSSGGRNTDTQYF. This sequence joins TRBV5-1 and TRBJ2-3; possible D gene TRBD2, 7 bases. V lost 3 bases, J lost 2 bases, and 13 bases lay in between. There are 15 residues in the CDR3. From germline, CDR1 is SGHRS and CDR2 YFSETQ.

The chain's CDR3 is CASSLAGQAISGNTIYF. The CDR3 region has the DNA TGTGCCAGCAGCTTAGCGGGACAGGCTATCTCTGGAAACACCATATATTTT. V and J are TRBV7-9 and TRBJ1-3; the match to TRBD1 covers 8 bases. CDR1 and CDR2 from the germline V gene are SEHNR and FQNEAQ (reference sequence). The CDR3 is 17 amino acids. V shed 0 bases, J shed 0 bases, and the junction held 4 bases outside the gene matches.

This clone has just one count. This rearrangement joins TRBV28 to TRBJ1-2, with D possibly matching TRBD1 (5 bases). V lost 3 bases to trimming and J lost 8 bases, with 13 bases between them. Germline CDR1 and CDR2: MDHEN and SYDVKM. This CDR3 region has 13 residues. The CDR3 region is CASSLEGKRGYTF. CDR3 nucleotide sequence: TGTGCCAGCAGTTTGGAGGGGAAGAGGGGCTACACCTTC.

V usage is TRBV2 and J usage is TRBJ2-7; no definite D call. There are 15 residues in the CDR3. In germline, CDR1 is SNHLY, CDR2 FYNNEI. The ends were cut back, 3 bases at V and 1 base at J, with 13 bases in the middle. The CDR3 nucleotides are TGTGCCAGCAGTGAGGGCAGTGGAAGGTCCTACGAGCAGTACTTC. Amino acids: CASSEGSGRSYEQYF.

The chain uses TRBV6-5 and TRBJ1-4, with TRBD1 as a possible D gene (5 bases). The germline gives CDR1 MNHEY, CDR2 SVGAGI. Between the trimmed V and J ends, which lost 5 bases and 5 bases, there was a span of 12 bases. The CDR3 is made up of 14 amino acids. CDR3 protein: CASSKGHMNEKLFF. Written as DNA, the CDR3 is TGTGCCAGCAGTAAAGGACATATGAATGAAAAACTGTTTTTT.

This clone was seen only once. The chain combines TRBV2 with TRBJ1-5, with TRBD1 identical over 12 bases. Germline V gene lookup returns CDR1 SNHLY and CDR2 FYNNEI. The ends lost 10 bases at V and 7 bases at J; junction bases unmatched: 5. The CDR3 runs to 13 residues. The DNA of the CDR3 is TGTGCCACCCGGGGGACAGGGGGCCAGCCCCAGCATTTT. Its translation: CATRGTGGQPQHF.

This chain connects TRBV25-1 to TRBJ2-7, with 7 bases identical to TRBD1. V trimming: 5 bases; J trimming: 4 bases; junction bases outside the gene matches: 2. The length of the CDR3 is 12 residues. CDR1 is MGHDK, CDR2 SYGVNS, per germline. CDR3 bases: TGTGCCAGCAGTAAACAGGGGTACGAGCAGTACTTC. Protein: CASSKQGYEQYF.

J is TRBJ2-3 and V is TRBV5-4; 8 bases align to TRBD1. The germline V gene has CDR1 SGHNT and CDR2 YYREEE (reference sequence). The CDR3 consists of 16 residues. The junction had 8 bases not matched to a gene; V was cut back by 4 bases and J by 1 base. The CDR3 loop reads CASSKDRVAGTDTQYF. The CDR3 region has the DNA TGTGCCAGCAGCAAGGACAGGGTGGCTGGCACAGATACGCAGTATTTT. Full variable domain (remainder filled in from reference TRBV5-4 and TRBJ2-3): ETGVTQSPTHLIKTRGQQVTLRCSSQSGHNTVSWYQQALGQGPQFIFQYYREEENGRGNFPPRFSGLQFPNYSSELNVNALELDDSALYLCASSKDRVAGTDTQYFGPGTRLTVL.

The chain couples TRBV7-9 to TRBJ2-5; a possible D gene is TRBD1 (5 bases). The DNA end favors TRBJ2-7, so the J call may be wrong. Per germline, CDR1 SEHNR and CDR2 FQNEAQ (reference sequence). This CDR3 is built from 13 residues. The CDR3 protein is CASSLGQIYEQYF. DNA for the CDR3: TGTGCCAGCAGCTTAGGACAGATCTACGAGCAGTACTTC.

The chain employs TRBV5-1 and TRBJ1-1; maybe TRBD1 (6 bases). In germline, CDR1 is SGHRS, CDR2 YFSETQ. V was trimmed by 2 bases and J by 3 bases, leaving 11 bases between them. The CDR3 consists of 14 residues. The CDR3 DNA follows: TGCGCCAGCAGCTTTCTCAGGGGAGACACTGAAGCTTTCTTT. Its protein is CASSFLRGDTEAFF.

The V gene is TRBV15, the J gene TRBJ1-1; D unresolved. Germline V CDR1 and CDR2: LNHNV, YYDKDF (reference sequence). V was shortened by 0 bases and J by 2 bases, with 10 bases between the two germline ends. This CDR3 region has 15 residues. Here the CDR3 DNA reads TGTGCCACCAGCAGAGATCGACACCCCAACACTGAAGCTTTCTTT. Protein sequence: CATSRDRHPNTEAFF.

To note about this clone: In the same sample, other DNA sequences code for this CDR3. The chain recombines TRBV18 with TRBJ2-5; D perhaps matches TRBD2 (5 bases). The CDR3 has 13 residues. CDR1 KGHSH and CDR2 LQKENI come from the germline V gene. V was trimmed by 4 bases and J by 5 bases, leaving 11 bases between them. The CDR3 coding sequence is TGTGCCAGCTCACGTTCGGAGGAGGAGACCCAGTACTTC. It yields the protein CASSRSEEETQYF.

As DNA, the CDR3 is TGTGCCAGTAGTAACCAAGGCCGGTTGAGGGCTAACTATGGCTACACCTTC. Its translation: CASSNQGRLRANYGYTF. The rearrangement links TRBV19 to TRBJ1-2; D is unresolved. Per the germline V gene, CDR1 is LNHDA and CDR2 is SQIVND (reference sequence). V lost 4 bases, J lost 0 bases, and 18 bases lay in between. The CDR3 is made up of 17 amino acids.